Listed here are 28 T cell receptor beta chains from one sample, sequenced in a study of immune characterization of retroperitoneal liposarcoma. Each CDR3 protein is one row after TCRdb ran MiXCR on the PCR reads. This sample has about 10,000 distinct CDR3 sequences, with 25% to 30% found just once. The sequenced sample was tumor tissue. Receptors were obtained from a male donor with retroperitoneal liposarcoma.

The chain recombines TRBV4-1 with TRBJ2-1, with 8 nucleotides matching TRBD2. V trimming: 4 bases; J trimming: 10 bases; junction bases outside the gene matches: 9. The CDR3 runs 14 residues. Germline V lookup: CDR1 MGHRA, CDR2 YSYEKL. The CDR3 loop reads CASSLLRGAYEQFF. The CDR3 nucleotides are TGCGCCAGCAGCCTGCTGCGGGGGGCCTACGAGCAGTTCTTC.

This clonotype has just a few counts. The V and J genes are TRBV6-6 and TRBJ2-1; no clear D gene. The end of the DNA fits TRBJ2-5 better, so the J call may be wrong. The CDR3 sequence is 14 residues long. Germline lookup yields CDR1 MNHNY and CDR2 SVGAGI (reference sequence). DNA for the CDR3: TGTGCCAGCAGTTACTCGATGATAGGAGAGACCCAGTACTTC. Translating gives CASSYSMIGETQYF.

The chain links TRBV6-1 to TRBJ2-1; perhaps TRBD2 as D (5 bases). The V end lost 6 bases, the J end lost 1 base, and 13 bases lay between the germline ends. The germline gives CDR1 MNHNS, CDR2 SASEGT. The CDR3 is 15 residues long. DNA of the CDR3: TGTGCCAGCAGACCCCCGGGAAGGTCCTACAATGAGCAGTTCTTC. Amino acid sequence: CASRPPGRSYNEQFF.

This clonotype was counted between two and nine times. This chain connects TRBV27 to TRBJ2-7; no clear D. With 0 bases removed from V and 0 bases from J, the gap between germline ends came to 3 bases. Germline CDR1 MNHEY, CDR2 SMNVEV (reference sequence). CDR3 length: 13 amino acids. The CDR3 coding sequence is TGTGCCAGCAGTTTATCCCCCTCCTACGAGCAGTACTTC. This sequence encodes CASSLSPSYEQYF.

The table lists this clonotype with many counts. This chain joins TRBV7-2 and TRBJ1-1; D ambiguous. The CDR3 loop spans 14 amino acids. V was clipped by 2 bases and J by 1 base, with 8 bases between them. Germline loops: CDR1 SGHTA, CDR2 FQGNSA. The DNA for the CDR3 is TGTGCCAGCAGCTTACCGGGGAGGAACACTGAAGCTTTCTTT. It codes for CASSLPGRNTEAFF.

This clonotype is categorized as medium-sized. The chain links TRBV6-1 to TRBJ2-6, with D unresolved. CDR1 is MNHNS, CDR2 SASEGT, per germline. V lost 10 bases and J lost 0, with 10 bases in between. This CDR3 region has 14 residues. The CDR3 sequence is CATPYASGANVLTF. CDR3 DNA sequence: TGTGCCACCCCCTATGCCTCTGGGGCCAACGTCCTGACTTTC.

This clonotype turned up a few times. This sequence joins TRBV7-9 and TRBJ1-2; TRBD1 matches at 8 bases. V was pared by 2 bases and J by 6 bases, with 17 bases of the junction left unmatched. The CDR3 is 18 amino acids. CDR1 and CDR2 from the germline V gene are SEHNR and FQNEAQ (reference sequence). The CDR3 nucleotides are TGTGCCAGCAGCTTAAATCAAGCAGGTCGGGCAGGGGGCGATGGCTACACCTTC. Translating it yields CASSLNQAGRAGGDGYTF.

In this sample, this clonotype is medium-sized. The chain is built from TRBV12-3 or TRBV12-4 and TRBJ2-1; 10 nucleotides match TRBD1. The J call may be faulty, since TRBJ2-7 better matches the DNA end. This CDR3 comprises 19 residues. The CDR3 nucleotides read TGTGCCAGCAGTTTCCTTTTGACTACCGGACAGGGGGTATACAATGAGCAGTACTTC. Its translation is CASSFLLTTGQGVYNEQYF.

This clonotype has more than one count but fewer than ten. The CDR3 loop is CASSDSRSGNTIYF. The CDR3, as DNA: TGTGCCAGCAGTGACAGTCGCTCTGGAAACACCATATATTTT. The chain combines TRBV6-1 with TRBJ1-3; unclear D gene. This CDR3 has 14 amino acids. V was shortened by 3 bases and J by 0 bases, with 6 bases between the two germline ends. The V gene's germline CDR1 is MNHNS and CDR2 SASEGT.

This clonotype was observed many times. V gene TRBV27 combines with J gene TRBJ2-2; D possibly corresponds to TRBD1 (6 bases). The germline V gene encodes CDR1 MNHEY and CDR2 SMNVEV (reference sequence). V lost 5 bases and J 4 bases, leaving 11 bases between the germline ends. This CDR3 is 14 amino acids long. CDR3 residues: CASSAGAITGELFF. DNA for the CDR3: TGTGCCAGCAGTGCAGGGGCCATCACCGGGGAGCTGTTTTTT.

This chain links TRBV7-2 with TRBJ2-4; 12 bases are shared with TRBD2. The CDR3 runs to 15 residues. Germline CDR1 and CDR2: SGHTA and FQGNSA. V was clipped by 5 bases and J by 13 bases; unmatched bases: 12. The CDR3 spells CASSEVLAGGPGQYF. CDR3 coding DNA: TGTGCCAGCAGCGAGGTCCTAGCGGGAGGGCCGGGGCAGTACTTC.

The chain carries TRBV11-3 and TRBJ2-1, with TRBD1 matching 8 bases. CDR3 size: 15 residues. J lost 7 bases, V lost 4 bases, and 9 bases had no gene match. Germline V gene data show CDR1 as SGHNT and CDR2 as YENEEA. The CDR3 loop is CASSSTGGGSNEQFF. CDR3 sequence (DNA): TGTGCCAGCAGCTCTACAGGGGGAGGATCAAATGAGCAGTTCTTC.

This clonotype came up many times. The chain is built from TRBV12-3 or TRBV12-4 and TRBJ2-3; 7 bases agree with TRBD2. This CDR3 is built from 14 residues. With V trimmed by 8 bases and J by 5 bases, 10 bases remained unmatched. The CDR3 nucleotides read TGTGCCAGCGGAGTGGGGGGGTTAGGAGATACGCAGTATTTT. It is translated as CASGVGGLGDTQYF.

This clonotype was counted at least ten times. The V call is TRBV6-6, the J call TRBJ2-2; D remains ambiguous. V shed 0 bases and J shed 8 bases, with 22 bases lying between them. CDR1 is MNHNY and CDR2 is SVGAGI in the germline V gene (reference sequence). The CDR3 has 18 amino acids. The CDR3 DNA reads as TGTGCCAGCAGTTACTCGAACCCCGGCGGATGGGGTGAGGGGGAGCTGTTTTTT. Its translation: CASSYSNPGGWGEGELFF.

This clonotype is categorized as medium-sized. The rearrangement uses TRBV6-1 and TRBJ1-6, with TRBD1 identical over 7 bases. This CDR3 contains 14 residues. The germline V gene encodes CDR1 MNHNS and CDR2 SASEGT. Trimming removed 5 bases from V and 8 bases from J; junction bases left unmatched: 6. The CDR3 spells CASSRQGSDSPLHF. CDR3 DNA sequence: TGTGCCAGCAGTCGACAGGGATCTGATTCACCCCTCCACTTT.

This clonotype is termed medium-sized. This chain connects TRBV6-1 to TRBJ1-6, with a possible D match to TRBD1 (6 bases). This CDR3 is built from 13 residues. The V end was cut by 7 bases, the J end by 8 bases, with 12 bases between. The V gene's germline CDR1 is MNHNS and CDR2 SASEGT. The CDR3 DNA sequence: TGTGCCAGCACTCGACAGGTGGATTCACCCCTCCACTTT. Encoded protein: CASTRQVDSPLHF.

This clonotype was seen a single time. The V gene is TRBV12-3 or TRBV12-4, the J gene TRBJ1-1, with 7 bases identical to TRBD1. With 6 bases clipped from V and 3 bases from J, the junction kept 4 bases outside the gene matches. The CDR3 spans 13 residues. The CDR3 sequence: CASRLDRDTEAFF. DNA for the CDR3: TGTGCCAGCAGACTTGACAGGGACACTGAAGCTTTCTTT.

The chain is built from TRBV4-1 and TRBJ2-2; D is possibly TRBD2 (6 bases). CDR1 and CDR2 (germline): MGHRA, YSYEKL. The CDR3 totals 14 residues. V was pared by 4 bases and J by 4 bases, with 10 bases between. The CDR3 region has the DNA TGCGCCAGCAGCCCGGGGAGGTCCACCGGGGAGCTGTTTTTT. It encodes CASSPGRSTGELFF.

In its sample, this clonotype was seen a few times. In DNA form, the CDR3 reads TGTGCCAGCAGCCTAGGGGACAGGGGAGGGGATACGCAGTATTTT. This gives the protein CASSLGDRGGDTQYF. The rearrangement links TRBV11-2 to TRBJ2-3; TRBD1 matches at 10 bases. Trimming took 5 bases from V and 6 from J; bases not matched to a gene: 8. Germline lookup yields CDR1 SGHAT and CDR2 FQNNGV. There are 15 residues in the CDR3.

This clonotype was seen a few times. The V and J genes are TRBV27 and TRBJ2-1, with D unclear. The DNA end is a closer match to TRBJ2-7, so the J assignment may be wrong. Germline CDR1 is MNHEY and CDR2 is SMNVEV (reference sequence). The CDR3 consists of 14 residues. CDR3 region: CASSFESSYNEQYF. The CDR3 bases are TGTGCCAGCAGTTTCGAGAGCTCCTACAATGAGCAGTACTTC.

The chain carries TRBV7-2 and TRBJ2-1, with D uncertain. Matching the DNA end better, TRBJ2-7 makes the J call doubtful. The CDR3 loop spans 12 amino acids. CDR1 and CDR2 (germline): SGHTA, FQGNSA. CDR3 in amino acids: CASSLQLYEQYF. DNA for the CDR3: TGTGCCAGCAGCTTACAGTTGTATGAGCAGTACTTC.

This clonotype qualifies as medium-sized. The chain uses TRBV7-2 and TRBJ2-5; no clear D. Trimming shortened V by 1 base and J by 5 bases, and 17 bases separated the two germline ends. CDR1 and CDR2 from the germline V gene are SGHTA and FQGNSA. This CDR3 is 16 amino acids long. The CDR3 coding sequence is TGTGCCAGCAGCTTAGAGAGCGTAGTGGTCTGGGAGACCCAGTACTTC. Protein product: CASSLESVVVWETQYF.

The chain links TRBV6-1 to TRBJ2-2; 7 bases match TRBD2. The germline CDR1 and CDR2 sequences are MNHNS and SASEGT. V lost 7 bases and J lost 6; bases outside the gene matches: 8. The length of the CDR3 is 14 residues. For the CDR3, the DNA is TGTGCCAGCAAGGAAGGGAGGGCCGCCGGGGAGCTGTTTTTT. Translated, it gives CASKEGRAAGELFF.

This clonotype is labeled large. The CDR3 region has the DNA TGTGCCAGCAGCCTTAGACGGACGGAGCAAGATACGCAGTATTTT. Its translation: CASSLRRTEQDTQYF. The chain couples TRBV6-1 to TRBJ2-3, with D hard to call. This CDR3 spans 15 amino acids. V was cut by 6 bases and J by 5 bases, with 18 bases left in between. Germline CDR1 reads MNHNS; CDR2 reads SASEGT.

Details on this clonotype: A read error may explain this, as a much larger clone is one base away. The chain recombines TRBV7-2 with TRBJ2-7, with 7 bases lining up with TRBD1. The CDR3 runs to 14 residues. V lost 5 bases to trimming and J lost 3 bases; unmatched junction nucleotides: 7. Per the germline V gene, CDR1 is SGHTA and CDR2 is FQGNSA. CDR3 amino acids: CASSIRGSLYEQYF. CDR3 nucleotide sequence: TGTGCCAGCAGCATCAGGGGGAGCCTCTACGAGCAGTACTTC.

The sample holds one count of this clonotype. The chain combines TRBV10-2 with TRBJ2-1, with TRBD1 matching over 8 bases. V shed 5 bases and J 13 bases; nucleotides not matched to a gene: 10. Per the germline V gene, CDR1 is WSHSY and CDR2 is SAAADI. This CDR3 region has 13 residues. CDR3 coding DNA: TGCGCCAGCAGTTCTGGACAGGGAGAGACCCAGTTCTTC. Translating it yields CASSSGQGETQFF.

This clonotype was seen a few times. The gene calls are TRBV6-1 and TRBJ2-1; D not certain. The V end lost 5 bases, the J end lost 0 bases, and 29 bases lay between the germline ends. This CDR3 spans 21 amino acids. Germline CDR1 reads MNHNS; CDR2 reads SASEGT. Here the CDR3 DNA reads TGTGCCAGCAGTTATTTCGGCGTCAGAGAAGGACGTCTCAGCTCCTACAATGAGCAGTTCTTC. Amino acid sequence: CASSYFGVREGRLSSYNEQFF.

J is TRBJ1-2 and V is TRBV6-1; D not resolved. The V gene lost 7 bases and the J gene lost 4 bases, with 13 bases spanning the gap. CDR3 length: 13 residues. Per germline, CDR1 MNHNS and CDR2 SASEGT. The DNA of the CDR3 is TGTGCCAGCATTATAGCAGGAGGCTATGGCTACACCTTC. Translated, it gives CASIIAGGYGYTF.